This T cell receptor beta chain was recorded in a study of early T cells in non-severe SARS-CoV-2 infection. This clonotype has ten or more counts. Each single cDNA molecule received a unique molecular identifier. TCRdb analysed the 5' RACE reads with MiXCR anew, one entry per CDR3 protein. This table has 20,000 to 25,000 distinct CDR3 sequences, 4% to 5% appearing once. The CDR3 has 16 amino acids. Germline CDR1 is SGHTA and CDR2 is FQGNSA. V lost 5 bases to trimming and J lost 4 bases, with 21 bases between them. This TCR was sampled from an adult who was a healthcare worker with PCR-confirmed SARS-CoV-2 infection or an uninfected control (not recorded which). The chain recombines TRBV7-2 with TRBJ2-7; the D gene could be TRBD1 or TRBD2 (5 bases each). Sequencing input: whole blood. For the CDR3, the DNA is TGTGCCAGCAGCCAATATTGGGGACCGGCAGGGTACGAGCAGTACTTC. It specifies CASSQYWGPAGYEQYF.